Each of the 10 T cell receptor beta chains below was sequenced from the same sample in a study of beta chain features in type 1 diabetes. Expressed TCRB transcripts were sequenced because the entire RNA isolate underwent reverse transcription. TCRdb's table, derived via immunoSEQ multiplex PCR, lists solely in-frame clones and lacks some. The data show around 430,000 clones, 25% to 35% seen once. The specimen was naive CD4+ T cells from blood. Receptor source: a man aged 18 to 29 in good health.

V and J are TRBV9 and TRBJ2-4; D may match TRBD1 or TRBD2 (5 bases each). The germline CDR1 and CDR2 sequences are SGDLS and YYNGEE. The CDR3 has 18 amino acids. V lost 0 bases and J lost 9, with 25 bases in between. The CDR3 sequence: CASSVDSSGTPFMSIQYF. The CDR3 DNA follows: TGTGCCAGCAGCGTAGATAGCTCGGGGACCCCCTTTATGAGCATTCAGTACTTC.

With regard to this clone: This sample includes further DNA sequences coding for the same CDR3. The V call is TRBV28, the J call TRBJ2-5; TRBD2 agrees at 12 bases. The CDR3 is 15 residues long. Germline CDR1 MDHEN, CDR2 SYDVKM. V lost 3 bases and J lost 5; bases outside the gene matches: 4. CDR3 DNA sequence: TGTGCCAGCAGTTTTCTAGCGGGAGGGGGGGAGACCCAGTACTTC. Translation gives CASSFLAGGGETQYF. The variable domain in full, completed from reference TRBV28 and TRBJ2-5, reads DVKVTQSSRYLVKRTGEKVFLECVQDMDHENMFWYRQDPGLGLRLIYFSYDVKMKEKGDIPEGYSVSREKKERFSLILESASTNQTSMYLCASSFLAGGGETQYFGPGTRLLVL.

This clone appeared a few times. This chain joins TRBV25-1 and TRBJ2-7, with D possibly TRBD2 on 6 matching bases. The length of the CDR3 is 15 residues. The V end lost 2 bases, the J end lost 5 bases, and 16 bases lay between the germline ends. In germline, CDR1 is MGHDK, CDR2 SYGVNS. The CDR3 region is CASSEGGLAAHEQYF. The DNA for the CDR3 is TGTGCCAGCAGTGAAGGAGGGCTAGCCGCCCACGAGCAGTACTTC.

As for this clone: An end of the junction differs from the germline gene, which may be a read error. The rearrangement links TRBV10-3 to TRBJ1-4; possible D gene TRBD1, 5 bases. The germline V gene encodes CDR1 ENHRY and CDR2 SYGVKD. The CDR3 is made up of 11 amino acids. In DNA, the CDR3 is TGTGCCAGCAGTTGGGACTCTACGCTGTTTTTT. Translation: CASSWDSTLFF.

This clone was detected a few times. The chain is built from TRBV10-3 and TRBJ2-7, with D unclear. Germline CDR1 reads ENHRY; CDR2 reads SYGVKD. V lost 4 bases to trimming and J lost 2 bases, with 3 bases between them. This CDR3 has 11 amino acids. CDR3 sequence (DNA): TGTGCCATCAGTGGGACCTACGAGCAGTACTTC. Residues: CAISGTYEQYF.

This clone was seen only a few times. V and J are TRBV7-2 and TRBJ2-7, with D uncertain. The CDR3 covers 14 residues. The V gene's germline CDR1 is SGHTA and CDR2 FQGNSA. V shed 7 bases and J shed 3 bases, with 16 bases lying between them. The CDR3 loop is CASTSGSGLYEQYF. The CDR3 DNA is TGTGCCAGCACATCTGGGTCCGGCCTCTACGAGCAGTACTTC. Variable domain in full (rest from reference TRBV7-2 and TRBJ2-7): GAGVSQSPSNKVTEKGKDVELRCDPISGHTALYWYRQSLGQGLEFLIYFQGNSAPDKSGLPSDRFSAERTGGSVSTLTIQRTQQEDSAVYLCASTSGSGLYEQYFGPGTRLTVT.

This clone was detected a few times. Other DNA sequences from this sample encode an identical CDR3 as well. V usage is TRBV29-1 and J usage is TRBJ2-3, with D perhaps matching TRBD2 (6 bases). This CDR3 has 12 residues. CDR1 is SQVTM, CDR2 ANQGSEA, per germline. Between the trimmed V and J ends, which lost 4 bases and 3 bases, there was a span of 8 bases. For the CDR3, the DNA is TGCAGCGTTGGGAGGGGAACAGATACGCAGTATTTT. Its protein product is CSVGRGTDTQYF.

The V gene is TRBV18, the J gene TRBJ2-1; 12 bases agree with TRBD2. This CDR3 spans 16 amino acids. Germline V gives CDR1 KGHSH, CDR2 LQKENI. The trim removed 3 bases at V and 6 bases at J, leaving 6 bases unmatched. The CDR3 reads CASSPRLAGVGNEQFF. CDR3 in DNA: TGTGCCAGCTCACCTCGACTAGCGGGAGTGGGCAATGAGCAGTTCTTC. Filled out from reference TRBV18 and TRBJ2-1, the complete variable domain reads NAGVMQNPRHLVRRRGQEARLRCSPMKGHSHVYWYRQLPEEGLKFMVYLQKENIIDESGMPKERFSAEFPKEGPSILRIQQVVRGDSAAYFCASSPRLAGVGNEQFFGPGTRLTVL.

The J gene is TRBJ2-2, the V gene TRBV11-2; 10 bases match TRBD2. After removal of 1 base from V and 3 bases from J, the junction contained 2 bases not matched to a gene. This CDR3 spans 16 amino acids. Germline CDR1 and CDR2: SGHAT and FQNNGV. The CDR3 is CASSLGLAGDTGELFF. CDR3 sequence (DNA): TGTGCCAGCAGCTTAGGCCTAGCGGGAGACACCGGGGAGCTGTTTTTT.

This clone was counted only a few times. The chain combines TRBV6-1 with TRBJ2-1; either TRBD1 or TRBD2 may supply D (5 bases each). This CDR3 region has 13 residues. Germline lookup yields CDR1 MNHNS and CDR2 SASEGT. V was clipped by 3 bases and J by 6 bases, with 9 bases between them. The CDR3 nucleotides are TGTGCCAGCAGTGACAGGGACGGCAATGAGCAGTTCTTC. This codes for CASSDRDGNEQFF.